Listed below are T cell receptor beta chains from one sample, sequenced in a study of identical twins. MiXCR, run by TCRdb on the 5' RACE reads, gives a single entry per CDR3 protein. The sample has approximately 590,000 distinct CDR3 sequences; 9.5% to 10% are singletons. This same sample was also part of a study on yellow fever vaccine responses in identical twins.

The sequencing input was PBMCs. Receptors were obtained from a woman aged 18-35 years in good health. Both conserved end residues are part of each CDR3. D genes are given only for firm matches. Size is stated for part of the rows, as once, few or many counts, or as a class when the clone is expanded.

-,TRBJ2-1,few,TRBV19,TGTGCCAGTAGTATAGATATCCGGGATGAGCAGTTCTTC,CASSIDIRDEQFF
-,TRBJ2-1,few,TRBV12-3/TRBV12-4,TGTGCCAGCGACGGACAGGGAGGGGATGAGCAGTTCTTC,CASDGQGGDEQFF
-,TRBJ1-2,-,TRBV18,TGTGCCAGCTCACAGCCGGGGGGCTATGGCTACACCTTC,CASSQPGGYGYTF
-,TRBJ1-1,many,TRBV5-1,TGCGCCAGCATGAGCTCTCCGGGGAACACTGAAGCTTTCTTT,CASMSSPGNTEAFF
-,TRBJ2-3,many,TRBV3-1,TGTGCCAGTCGAGCTAGTCATCCAGATACGCAGTATTTT,CASRASHPDTQYF
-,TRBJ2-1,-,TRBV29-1,TGCAGCGGAACTTGGACAGAAATCAATGAGCAGTTCTTC,CSGTWTEINEQFF
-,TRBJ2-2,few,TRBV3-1,TGTGCCAGCAGCCAAGTAGGGAGTGTCCCGAACACCGGGGAGCTGTTTTTT,CASSQVGSVPNTGELFF
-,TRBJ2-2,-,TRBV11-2,TGTGCCACCGAACCGGGGGCTTTGAACACCGGGGAGCTGTTTTTT,CATEPGALNTGELFF
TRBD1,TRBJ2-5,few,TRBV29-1,TGCAGCGTTGACCTAGGCGACAGGGGCCAAGAGACCCAGTACTTC,CSVDLGDRGQETQYF
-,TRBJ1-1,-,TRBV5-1,TGCGCCAGCAGCCCCGCGGGTCCGGGGGCTGGAGTAATGAACACTGAAGCTTTCTTT,CASSPAGPGAGVMNTEAFF
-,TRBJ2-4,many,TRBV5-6,TGTGCCAGCAGCCTTAGTGGGGAAGCCAAAAACATTCAGTACTTC,CASSLSGEAKNIQYF